The entry that follows covers one TCR beta chain sequence. The data belong to a study of graft-versus-host responses after intestinal transplantation. The overall study: In this cohort, recipients had multivisceral, liver-intestinal, or isolated intestinal transplants. Study results and caveats: In recipient marrow, GvH clones were found, and some appeared first in ileum or blood. Circulating GvH clones peaking coincided with falling HvG clones soon after transplant.

TCRdb keeps only in-frame clones here, not all; method: immunoSEQ multiplex PCR. Counted here are about 10,000 clones, about 31% occurring once; the ten biggest clones make up around 5.2%. Irradiated, violet-dye-labeled stimulators (around 200,000) were plated alongside around 200,000 CFSE-labeled responders. The receptor was isolated from a human patient who was an organ donor for intestinal transplantation. Sequencing was performed on alloreactive CD4+ T cells from a mixed lymphocyte reaction culture, taken before transplantation. Subset reported: CFSE-low proliferating T cells sorted from approximately 6-day pre-transplant mixed lymphocyte reaction (GvH or HvG direction).

Written as DNA, the CDR3 is TGTGCCAGCAGGACGGGGGGGCCTACCTCCTACGAGCAGTACTTC. It translates to CASRTGGPTSYEQYF. This chain links TRBV2 with TRBJ2-7; TRBD2 aligns across 8 bases. V gave up 6 bases and J gave up 0 bases; unmatched junction bases: 7. This CDR3 spans 15 amino acids. In germline, CDR1 is SNHLY, CDR2 FYNNEI. Combining the CDR3 with reference TRBV2 and TRBJ2-7 gives the whole variable domain EPEVTQTPSHQVTQMGQEVILRCVPISNHLYFYWYRQILGQKVEFLVSFYNNEISEKSEIFDDQFSVERPDGSNFTLKIRSTKLEDSAMYFCASRTGGPTSYEQYFGPGTRLTVT.